Presented here are 22 T cell receptor beta chains from one specimen sequenced in a study of Ad26.COV2.S vaccination and SARS-CoV-2 variants. Profiled with immunoSEQ multiplex PCR; TCRdb holds only in-frame clones, not every one. The table has over 85,000 clones, under 90% seen once. The source material was peripheral blood, sampled after recovery from COVID-19. These TCRs come from a human donor who had recovered from COVID-19.

The chain recombines TRBV7-9 with TRBJ2-7; no clear D gene. This CDR3 has 13 residues. Germline V gives CDR1 SEHNR, CDR2 FQNEAQ (reference sequence). V gave up 5 bases and J gave up 4 bases, with 12 bases separating them. The DNA for the CDR3 is TGTGCCAGCAGCGATTCGCCTTGGTACGAGCAGTACTTC. Protein sequence: CASSDSPWYEQYF. The full variable domain, its missing parts supplied by reference TRBV7-9 and TRBJ2-7, is DTGVSQNPRHKITKRGQNVTFRCDPISEHNRLYWYRQTLGQGPEFLTYFQNEAQLEKSRLLSDRFSAERPKGSFSTLEIQRTEQGDSAMYLCASSDSPWYEQYFGPGTRLTVT.

This clone was counted only a few times. The chain joins TRBV7-8 to TRBJ1-5; D is perhaps TRBD1 (5 bases). Deletions cut 3 bases from V and 5 bases from J, with 11 bases between. The CDR3 is 14 residues long. Germline CDR1 reads SGHVS; CDR2 reads FQNEAQ. CDR3 nucleotides: TGTGCCAGCAGCTTGGGACTCCTACATCAGCCCCAGCATTTT. It encodes CASSLGLLHQPQHF.

This sequence joins TRBV28 and TRBJ2-5, with 10 bases aligning to TRBD2. The CDR3 contains 17 residues. Trimming removed 3 bases from V and 4 bases from J; junction bases left unmatched: 11. Germline-derived CDR1 and CDR2 are MDHEN and SYDVKM. The CDR3 DNA reads as TGTGCCAGCAGTTTTGGGCTAGCGGGAGTACAGGGAGAGACCCAGTACTTC. This translates into CASSFGLAGVQGETQYF.

The CDR3 loop is CSATSWNTIYF. As DNA, the CDR3 is TGCAGTGCTACATCGTGGAACACCATATATTTT. The genes are TRBV20-1 and TRBJ1-3; D ambiguous. Germline V gene data show CDR1 as DFQATT and CDR2 as SNEGSKA (reference sequence). Trimming took 4 bases from V and 7 from J, leaving 8 bases between them. The CDR3 is made up of 11 amino acids.

This chain joins TRBV2 and TRBJ2-4; 7 bases line up with TRBD1. CDR3 size: 14 residues. In germline, CDR1 is SNHLY, CDR2 FYNNEI. V shed 8 bases and J 0 bases; nucleotides not matched to a gene: 4. CDR3 loop: CASWTGLAKNIQYF. CDR3 nucleotides: TGTGCCAGCTGGACAGGCCTAGCCAAAAACATTCAGTACTTC.

A note on this clone: This could be a read error, since a much larger clone is one nucleotide away. The V call is TRBV25-1, the J call TRBJ1-1, with unresolved D. The CDR3 sequence is 12 residues long. Trimming cost V 2 bases and J 3 bases, with 4 bases left between them. Germline assignment: CDR1 MGHDK and CDR2 SYGVNS. The CDR3 reads CASSEQDTEAFF. CDR3 nucleotide sequence: TGTGCCAGCAGTGAACAGGACACTGAAGCTTTCTTT.

J is TRBJ2-7 and V is TRBV14; D is uncertain. Germline V gene lookup returns CDR1 SGHDN and CDR2 FVKESK. V was trimmed by 0 bases and J by 4 bases, leaving 16 bases between them. CDR3 length: 16 amino acids. The CDR3, as DNA: TGTGCCAGCAGCCAAGAGAGAGGTATGAGACCTTACGAGCAGTACTTC. Protein: CASSQERGMRPYEQYF.

The V gene is TRBV19, the J gene TRBJ2-7; a weak D match, TRBD1 (6 bases). Germline loops: CDR1 LNHDA, CDR2 SQIVND (reference sequence). CDR3 length: 15 amino acids. With 4 bases removed from V and 5 bases from J, the gap between germline ends came to 18 bases. Here the CDR3 reads CASSNPARGRNEQYF. The CDR3 coding sequence is TGTGCCAGTAGTAATCCCGCCAGGGGAAGGAACGAGCAGTACTTC.

V gene TRBV25-1 combines with J gene TRBJ1-1, with 11 nucleotides matching TRBD1. This CDR3 region has 16 residues. Germline CDR1 reads MGHDK; CDR2 reads SYGVNS. J gave up 1 base and V 10 bases, and 11 bases lay outside the gene matches. The DNA of the CDR3 is TGTGCCACTCAAGACGCGGGGACAGGGGGGAACACTGAAGCTTTCTTT. Protein sequence: CATQDAGTGGNTEAFF. The entire variable domain, with the rest obtained from reference TRBV25-1 and TRBJ1-1, is as follows: EADIYQTPRYLVIGTGKKITLECSQTMGHDKMYWYQQDPGMELHLIHYSYGVNSTEKGDLSSESTVSRIRTEHFPLTLESARPSHTSQYLCATQDAGTGGNTEAFFGQGTRLTVV.

In its sample, this clone was seen once. V usage is TRBV9 and J usage is TRBJ1-2, with D possibly being TRBD1 (5 bases). The germline gives CDR1 SGDLS, CDR2 YYNGEE. The CDR3 sequence is 14 residues long. Between the trimmed V and J ends, which lost 4 bases and 0 bases, there was a span of 10 bases. The CDR3 DNA follows: TGTGCCAGCAGCTCGCCGGGACCTAACTATGGCTACACCTTC. It encodes CASSSPGPNYGYTF.

This clone was recorded once. The V gene is TRBV5-4, the J gene TRBJ2-1; unclear D gene. The germline V and J ends were trimmed by 3 bases and 8 bases, with 15 bases remaining between them. Germline-derived CDR1 and CDR2 are SGHNT and YYREEE (reference sequence). CDR3 size: 14 residues. The CDR3 here is CASSSLSSVDEQFF. The DNA for the CDR3 is TGTGCCAGCAGCTCCCTCTCTTCGGTCGATGAGCAGTTCTTC.

This clone was detected only a few times. V usage is TRBV5-4 and J usage is TRBJ2-1, with D hard to call. CDR1 is SGHNT and CDR2 is YYREEE in the germline V gene (reference sequence). This CDR3 has 14 residues. The V end lost 4 bases, the J end lost 8 bases, and 16 bases lay between the germline ends. The CDR3 bases are TGTGCCAGCAGCCCCCACCGGACGCAAGATGAGCAGTTCTTC. Protein: CASSPHRTQDEQFF.

The CDR3 DNA is TGTGCCAGCAGCTCGGGACTAGCGAGTACAGATACGCAGTATTTT. Translated: CASSSGLASTDTQYF. V and J are TRBV11-3 and TRBJ2-3, with 10 bases lining up with TRBD2. Germline assignment: CDR1 SGHNT and CDR2 YENEEA. The CDR3 spans 15 residues. J gave up 3 bases and V 4 bases, and 4 bases lay outside the gene matches.

This chain joins TRBV5-6 and TRBJ1-2; 7 bases agree with TRBD1. The CDR3 is made up of 16 amino acids. Losses at the gene ends were 4 bases for V and 6 bases for J; bases not matched to a gene: 15. Germline V gives CDR1 SGHDT, CDR2 YYEEEE. CDR3 DNA sequence: TGTGCCAGCAGCGGCCTAACAGGGGTCGTCACTCATGGCTACACCTTC. Protein sequence: CASSGLTGVVTHGYTF.

About this clone itself: Additional DNA sequences in this sample encode the identical CDR3. V and J are TRBV12-3 or TRBV12-4 and TRBJ2-5; the D is unclear. The CDR3 sequence is 11 residues long. The V gene lost 3 bases and the J gene lost 3 bases, with 2 bases spanning the gap. CDR3 loop: CASSLKETQYF. The CDR3 coding sequence is TGTGCCAGCAGTTTGAAAGAGACCCAGTACTTC.

The gene calls are TRBV13 and TRBJ2-3, with D possibly TRBD2 on 5 matching bases. CDR3 size: 19 residues. V lost 7 bases to trimming and J lost 3 bases, with 29 bases between them. Germline V gene lookup returns CDR1 PRHDT and CDR2 FYEKMQ (reference sequence). The CDR3 DNA follows: TGTGCCAGCACCAACCAAAAGGCGGGCAGGTTCAAGAGAACAGATACGCAGTATTTT. Translating gives CASTNQKAGRFKRTDTQYF.

This CDR3 is CASSPGQNTEAFF. Here the CDR3 DNA reads TGCGCCAGCAGCCCGGGACAGAACACTGAAGCTTTCTTT. This chain joins TRBV4-3 and TRBJ1-1; a possible D gene is TRBD1 (6 bases). The germline V and J ends were trimmed by 4 bases and 1 base, with 7 bases remaining between them. Germline CDR1 is LGHNA and CDR2 is YSLEER. This CDR3 region has 13 residues.

This clone is medium-sized by share. V is TRBV27 and J is TRBJ2-7; D might be TRBD2 (6 bases). Germline V gives CDR1 MNHEY, CDR2 SMNVEV (reference sequence). Trimming stripped 2 bases from V and 2 bases from J, with 10 bases between. This CDR3 has 14 amino acids. The CDR3 DNA follows: TGTGCCAGCAGTTTAGAAGCGGGCCCCTACGAGCAGTACTTC. This gives the protein CASSLEAGPYEQYF.

The chain is built from TRBV27 and TRBJ2-7; D not resolved. Germline V gene data show CDR1 as MNHEY and CDR2 as SMNVEV (reference sequence). There are 14 residues in the CDR3. V shed 6 bases and J shed 2 bases, with 14 bases lying between them. The CDR3 nucleotides are TGTGCCAGCAGACGGATTGGGGATCCCTACGAGCAGTACTTC. Translating it yields CASRRIGDPYEQYF.

A remark on this clone: In the same sample, other DNA sequences code for this CDR3. V is TRBV7-9 and J is TRBJ2-3; D is unresolved. CDR3 length: 11 residues. Germline V CDR1 and CDR2: SEHNR, FQNEAQ (reference sequence). Trimming shortened V by 2 bases and J by 6 bases, and 3 bases separated the two germline ends. CDR3 coding DNA: TGTGCCAGCAGCTTAAGTGATACGCAGTATTTT. It codes for CASSLSDTQYF.

The rearrangement uses TRBV5-1 and TRBJ2-1; 8 bases align to TRBD2. J was trimmed by 5 bases and V by 4 bases; bases with no gene match: 14. Looked up from germline, CDR1 is SGHRS and CDR2 is YFSETQ. The CDR3 is made up of 17 amino acids. The CDR3 protein is CASSRGALAGPNNEQFF. CDR3 DNA sequence: TGCGCCAGCAGCAGGGGGGCTTTAGCGGGACCGAACAATGAGCAGTTCTTC.

This chain joins TRBV27 and TRBJ2-1; tentative D call: TRBD2 (5 bases). The CDR3 is 15 residues long. Germline assignment: CDR1 MNHEY and CDR2 SMNVEV (reference sequence). The V and J ends lost 2 bases and 4 bases respectively, with 12 bases between them. CDR3 nucleotides: TGTGCCAGCAGTTTACATCCTAGCAGTTACAATGAGCAGTTCTTC. It translates to CASSLHPSSYNEQFF.